This T cell receptor (beta chain) was captured by sequencing in a study of T cell responses to AZD1222 COVID-19 vaccine. Study results and caveats: Nearly half of the spike-specific TCRs reportedly recognize variant regions that carry no mutations. Repertoire samples came only from after the peak T cell response.

The CDR3 runs to 14 residues. CDR1 MNHEY and CDR2 SMNVEV come from the germline V gene (reference sequence). V was clipped by 6 bases and J by 6 bases; unmatched bases: 8. Method: immunoSEQ multiplex PCR; TCRdb's copy keeps in-frame clones and lacks some. The sample has 150,000 to 200,000 clones; roughly nine tenths are singletons. Turning to this clone: No antigen is known for it.

This rearrangement joins TRBV27 to TRBJ1-2, with 9 bases fitting TRBD1. The sequencing used peripheral blood, collected 28 days after the second dose of the MenACWY control vaccine. The sequence derives from an adult who received the MenACWY meningococcal vaccine as a control. This CDR3 reads CASRLLDRGDGYTF. The CDR3 region has the DNA TGTGCCAGCAGGCTACTGGACAGGGGAGATGGCTACACCTTC.